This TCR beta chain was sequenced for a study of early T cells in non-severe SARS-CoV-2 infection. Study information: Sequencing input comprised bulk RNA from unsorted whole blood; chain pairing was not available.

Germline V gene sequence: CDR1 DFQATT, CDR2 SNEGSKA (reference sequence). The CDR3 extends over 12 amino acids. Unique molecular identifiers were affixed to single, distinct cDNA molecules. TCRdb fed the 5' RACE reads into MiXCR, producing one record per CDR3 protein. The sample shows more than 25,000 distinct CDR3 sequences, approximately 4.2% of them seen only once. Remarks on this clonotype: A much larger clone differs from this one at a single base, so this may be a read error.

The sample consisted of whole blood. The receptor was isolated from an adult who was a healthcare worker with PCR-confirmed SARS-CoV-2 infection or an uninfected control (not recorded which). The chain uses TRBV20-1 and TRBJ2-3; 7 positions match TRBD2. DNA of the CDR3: TGCAGTCACCTAGCGGTCACAGATACGCGGTATTTT. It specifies CSHLAVTDTRYF.